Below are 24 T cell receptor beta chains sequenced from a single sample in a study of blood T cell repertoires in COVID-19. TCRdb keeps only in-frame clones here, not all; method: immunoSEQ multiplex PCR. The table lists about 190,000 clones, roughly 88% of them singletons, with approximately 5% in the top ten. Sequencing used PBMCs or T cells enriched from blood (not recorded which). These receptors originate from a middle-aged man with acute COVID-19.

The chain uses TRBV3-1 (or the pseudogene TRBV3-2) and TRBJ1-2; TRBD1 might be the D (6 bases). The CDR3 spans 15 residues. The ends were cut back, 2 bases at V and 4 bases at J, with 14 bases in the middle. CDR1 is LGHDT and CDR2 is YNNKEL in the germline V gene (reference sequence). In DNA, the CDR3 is TGTGCCAGCAGCCAATTTACAGGGTTGGGCTATGGCTACACCTTC. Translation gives CASSQFTGLGYGYTF.

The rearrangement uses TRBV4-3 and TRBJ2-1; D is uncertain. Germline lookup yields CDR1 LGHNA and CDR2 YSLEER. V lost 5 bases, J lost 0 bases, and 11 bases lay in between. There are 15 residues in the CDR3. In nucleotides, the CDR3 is TGCGCCAGCAGCATAACACGAAGCTCCTACAATGAGCAGTTCTTC. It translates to CASSITRSSYNEQFF.

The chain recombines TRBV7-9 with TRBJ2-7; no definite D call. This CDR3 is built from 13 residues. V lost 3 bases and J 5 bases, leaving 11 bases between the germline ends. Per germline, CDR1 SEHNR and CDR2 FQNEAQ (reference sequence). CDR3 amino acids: CASSFTSSHEQYF. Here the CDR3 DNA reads TGTGCCAGCAGCTTTACGAGTAGCCACGAGCAGTACTTC.

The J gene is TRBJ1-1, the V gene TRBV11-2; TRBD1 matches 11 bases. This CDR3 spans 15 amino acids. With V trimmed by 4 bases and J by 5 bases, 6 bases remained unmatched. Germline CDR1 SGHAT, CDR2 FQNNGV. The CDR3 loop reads CASSSTDRGRTEAFF. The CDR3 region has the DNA TGTGCCAGCAGCTCCACGGACAGGGGGCGTACTGAAGCTTTCTTT.

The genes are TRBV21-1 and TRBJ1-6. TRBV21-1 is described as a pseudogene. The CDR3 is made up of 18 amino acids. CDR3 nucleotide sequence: TGTGCCAGCAGCAAAGGAAACAAGGAGCTCTCTTGTAATTCACCCCTCCACTTT. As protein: CASSKGNKELSCNSPLHF.

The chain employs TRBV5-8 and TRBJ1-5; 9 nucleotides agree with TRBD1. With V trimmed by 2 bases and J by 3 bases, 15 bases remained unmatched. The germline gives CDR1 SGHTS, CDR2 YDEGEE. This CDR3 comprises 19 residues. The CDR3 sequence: CASSLIMGQGPGYNQPQHF. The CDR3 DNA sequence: TGTGCCAGCAGCTTAATCATGGGACAGGGTCCTGGATACAATCAGCCCCAGCATTTT.

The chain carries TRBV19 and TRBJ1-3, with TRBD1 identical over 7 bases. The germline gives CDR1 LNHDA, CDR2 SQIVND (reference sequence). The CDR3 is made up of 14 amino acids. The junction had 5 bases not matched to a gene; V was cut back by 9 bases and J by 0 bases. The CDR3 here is CASAGGSSGNTIYF. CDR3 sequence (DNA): TGTGCCAGCGCAGGGGGTTCCTCTGGAAACACCATATATTTT.

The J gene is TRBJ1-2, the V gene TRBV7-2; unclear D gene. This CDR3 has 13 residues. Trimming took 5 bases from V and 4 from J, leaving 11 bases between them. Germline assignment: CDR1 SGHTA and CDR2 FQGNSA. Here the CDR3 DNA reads TGTGCCAGCAGCCCTAGGGAGATCTATGGCTACACCTTC. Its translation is CASSPREIYGYTF. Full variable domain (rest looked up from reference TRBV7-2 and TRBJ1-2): GAGVSQSPSNKVTEKGKDVELRCDPISGHTALYWYRQSLGQGLEFLIYFQGNSAPDKSGLPSDRFSAERTGGSVSTLTIQRTQQEDSAVYLCASSPREIYGYTFGSGTRLTVV.

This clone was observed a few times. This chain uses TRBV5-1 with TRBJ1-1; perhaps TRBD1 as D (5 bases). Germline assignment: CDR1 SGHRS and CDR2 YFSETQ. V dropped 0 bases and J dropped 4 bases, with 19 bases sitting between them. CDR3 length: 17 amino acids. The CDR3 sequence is CASSLAVGRHQGTEAFF. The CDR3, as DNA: TGCGCCAGCAGCTTGGCAGTTGGGCGGCACCAGGGCACTGAAGCTTTCTTT.

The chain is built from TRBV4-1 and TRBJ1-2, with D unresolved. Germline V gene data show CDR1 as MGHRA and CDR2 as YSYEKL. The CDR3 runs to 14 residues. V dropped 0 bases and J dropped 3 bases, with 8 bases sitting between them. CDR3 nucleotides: TGCGCCAGCAGCCAAGATTCGGGTCACTATGGCTACACCTTC. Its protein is CASSQDSGHYGYTF.

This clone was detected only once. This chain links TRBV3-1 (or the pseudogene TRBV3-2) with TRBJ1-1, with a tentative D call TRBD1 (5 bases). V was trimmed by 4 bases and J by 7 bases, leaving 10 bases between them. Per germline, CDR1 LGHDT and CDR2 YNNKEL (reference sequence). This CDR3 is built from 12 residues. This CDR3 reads CASSLQDNEAFF. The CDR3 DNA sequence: TGTGCCAGCAGCCTCCAGGACAATGAAGCTTTCTTT.

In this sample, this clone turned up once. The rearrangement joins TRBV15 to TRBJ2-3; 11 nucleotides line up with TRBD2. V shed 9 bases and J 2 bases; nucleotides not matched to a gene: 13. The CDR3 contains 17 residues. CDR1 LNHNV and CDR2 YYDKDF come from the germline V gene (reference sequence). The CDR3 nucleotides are TGTGCCACTTCGAGACGGCTAGCGGGAGGCTACACAGATACGCAGTATTTT. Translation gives CATSRRLAGGYTDTQYF.

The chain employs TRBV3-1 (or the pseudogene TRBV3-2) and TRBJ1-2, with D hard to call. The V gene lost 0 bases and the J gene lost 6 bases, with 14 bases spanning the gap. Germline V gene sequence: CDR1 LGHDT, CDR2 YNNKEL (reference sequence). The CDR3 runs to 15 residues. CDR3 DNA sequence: TGTGCCAGCAGCCAAGATAACCTACCCGGGGATGGCTACACCTTC. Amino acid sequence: CASSQDNLPGDGYTF.

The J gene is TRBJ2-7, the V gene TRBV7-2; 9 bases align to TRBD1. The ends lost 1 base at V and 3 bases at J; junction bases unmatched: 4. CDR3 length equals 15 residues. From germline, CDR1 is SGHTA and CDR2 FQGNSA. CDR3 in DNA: TGTGCCAGCAGCTTAGTGGGGACAGGGAACTACGAGCAGTACTTC. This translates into CASSLVGTGNYEQYF.

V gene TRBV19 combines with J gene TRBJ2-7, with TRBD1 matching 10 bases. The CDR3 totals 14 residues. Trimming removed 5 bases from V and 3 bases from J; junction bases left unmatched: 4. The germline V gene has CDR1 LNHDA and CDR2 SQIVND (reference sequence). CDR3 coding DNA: TGTGCCAGTAGTGACAGGGGGCGCTTCTACGAGCAGTACTTC. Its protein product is CASSDRGRFYEQYF.

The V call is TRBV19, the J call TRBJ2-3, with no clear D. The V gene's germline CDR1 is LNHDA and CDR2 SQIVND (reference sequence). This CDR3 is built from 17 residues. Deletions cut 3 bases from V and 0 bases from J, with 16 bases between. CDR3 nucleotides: TGTGCCAGTAGTATGACGATCTGGGCACAAAGCACAGATACGCAGTATTTT. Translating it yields CASSMTIWAQSTDTQYF.

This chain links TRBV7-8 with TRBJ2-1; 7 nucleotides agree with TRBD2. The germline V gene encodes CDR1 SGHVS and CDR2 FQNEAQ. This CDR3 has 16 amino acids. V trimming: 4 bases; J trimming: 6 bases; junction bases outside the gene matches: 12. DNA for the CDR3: TGTGCCAGCAGCTCCCCCCGACGCGGGAGCGCCAATGAGCAGTTCTTC. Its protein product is CASSSPRRGSANEQFF.

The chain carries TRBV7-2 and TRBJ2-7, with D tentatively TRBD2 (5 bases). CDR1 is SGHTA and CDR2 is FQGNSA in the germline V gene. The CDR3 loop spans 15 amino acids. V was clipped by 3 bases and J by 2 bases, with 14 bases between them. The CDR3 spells CASSFPPPGTYEQYF. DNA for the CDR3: TGTGCCAGCAGCTTCCCCCCCCCGGGAACCTACGAGCAGTACTTC.

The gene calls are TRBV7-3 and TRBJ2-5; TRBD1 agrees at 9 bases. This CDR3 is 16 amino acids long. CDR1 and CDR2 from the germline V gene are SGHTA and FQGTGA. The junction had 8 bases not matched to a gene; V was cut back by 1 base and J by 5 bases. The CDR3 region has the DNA TGTGCCAGCAGCTTAAGACAGGGGGGATCTTGGGAGACCCAGTACTTC. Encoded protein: CASSLRQGGSWETQYF.

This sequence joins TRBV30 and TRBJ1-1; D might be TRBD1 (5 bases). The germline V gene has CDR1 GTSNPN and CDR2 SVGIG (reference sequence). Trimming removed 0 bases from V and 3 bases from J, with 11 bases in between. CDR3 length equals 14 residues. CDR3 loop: CAWSVSGGDTEAFF. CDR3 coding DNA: TGTGCCTGGAGTGTGTCGGGGGGGGACACTGAAGCTTTCTTT.

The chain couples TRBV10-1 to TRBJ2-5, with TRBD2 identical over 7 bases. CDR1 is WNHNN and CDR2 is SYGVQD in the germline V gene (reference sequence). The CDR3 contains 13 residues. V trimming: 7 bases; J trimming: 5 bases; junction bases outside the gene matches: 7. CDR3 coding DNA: TGCGCCAGCAACCGGGGGGTCGGGGAGACCCAGTACTTC. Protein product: CASNRGVGETQYF.

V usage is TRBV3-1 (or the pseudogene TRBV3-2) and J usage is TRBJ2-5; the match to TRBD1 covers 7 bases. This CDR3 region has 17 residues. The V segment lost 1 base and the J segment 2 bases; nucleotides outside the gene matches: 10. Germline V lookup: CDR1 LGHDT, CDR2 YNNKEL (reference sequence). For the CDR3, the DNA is TGTGCCAGCAGCCAAGTAAATCCGAGACAGGGACAAGAGACCCAGTACTTC. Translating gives CASSQVNPRQGQETQYF.

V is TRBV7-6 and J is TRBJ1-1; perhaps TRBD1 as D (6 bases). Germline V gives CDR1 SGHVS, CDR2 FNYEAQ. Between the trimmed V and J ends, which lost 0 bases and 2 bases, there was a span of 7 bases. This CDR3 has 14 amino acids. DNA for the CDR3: TGTGCCAGCAGCTTAGCGGGACAAAACACTGAAGCTTTCTTT. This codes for CASSLAGQNTEAFF.

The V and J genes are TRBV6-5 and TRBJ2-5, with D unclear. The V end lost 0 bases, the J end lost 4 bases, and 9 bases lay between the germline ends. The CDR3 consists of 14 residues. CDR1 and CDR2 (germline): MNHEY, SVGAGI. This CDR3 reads CASSYSAAGETQYF. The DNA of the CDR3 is TGTGCCAGCAGTTACTCGGCGGCTGGAGAGACCCAGTACTTC.